This TCR beta chain originates from a study of molecular identifiers for immune sequencing clone quantification (dated 2018 in TCRdb). Broadly, across the study: For a replicate experiment, RNA from approximately 20,000 or 100,000 naive CD8 T cells was divided into five aliquots, and four of the five aliquots were sequenced. The study was a methods study using CD8 T cells to benchmark molecular-identifier clustering-based TCR repertoire sequencing (MIDCIRS) and TCR RNA copy counting. Overall results and qualifications from the work: Approximately 3.1 recovered TCR RNA copies per cell were obtained by modeling, versus about 9 by digital PCR, implying a capture efficiency of about 30%. When barcode sub-clustering was not used, chimeric consensus sequences inflated TCR diversity, with chimeras reaching as high as 47%. A single cell's worth of spiked-in Jurkat TCR RNA was reported detectable even among 850,000 to 1,000,000 naive CD8 T cells. The naive libraries included spiked-in Jurkat TCR RNA (10 copies' worth), and this Jurkat TCR RNA is not part of the donor repertoire. In CMV-specific effector cells, clones with more than 20 RNA copies contained over 97% of molecules, whereas in naive cells such clones contained under 1% of molecules. Identical TCR molecules sharing a barcode could cause highly expanded clone sizes to be underestimated.

Comment on this clonotype: Its antigen remains undetermined. No per-base quality is available; no much larger clone lies one base away.

Libraries of naive CD8 T cells were generated from around 20,000 to 1,000,000 sorted cells, with 10%, 30% or 50% of the purified RNA used. Naive CD8 T cells were FACS-sorted as CD8+CD4-CCR7+CD45RA+ on a BD FACSAria II into RLT Plus buffer. Ten to eleven TCR copies' worth of Jurkat RNA were spiked into about 19,000-1,000,000 naive CD8 T cell samples to test detection sensitivity. Enrichment of CD8 T cells was done with RosetteSep CD8+ T Cell Enrichment Cocktail plus Ficoll-Paque, and ACK red cell lysis came afterward. Relative to germline, V is missing 8 bases and J is missing 4 bases, with 5 bases of the junction outside any gene match. Including the terminal cysteine and phenylalanine, the CDR3 comprises 13 residues. Just the 39-base CDR3 DNA is kept, in frame starting at base 1. Library preparation was by PCR. Sequencing used a NextSeq 500. Bulk TCR libraries were generated as previously described, with the TCR primers listed in Table S5 used. Purification of total RNA was performed with the Qiagen AllPrep DNA/RNA kit. Before analysis, reads from multiple sequencing runs of the same library were pooled. Turning to the authors' computational methods: Reads were retained only if an exact TCR constant sequence was present, and the retained reads were trimmed to 150 nt and grouped according to their 12-nt molecular barcodes. Reads within each barcode group were sub-clustered using a 15% Levenshtein threshold, and quality-weighted consensus sequences were constructed for each RNA molecule. Non-functional sequences were filtered out, along with any lower-count sequence sitting one edit away from another sequence. Based on fitting two negative binomial distributions, any barcode sub-cluster with under 20% of the maximum read count was discarded. TCRdb trimmed the raw reads at Q25, called clones with MiXCR and kept productive beta chains. Identical CDR3 proteins give one entry, which carries the most common genes and DNA. The V and J calls and clone size come from TCRdb's table, not from the authors' own analysis. For this sample the table gives about 86,000 distinct CDR3 sequences, of which 20% to 25% were detected only once. The top ten clonotypes cover 0.78% of the sample.

The sample comprised naive CD8+ T cells from blood, with Jurkat cell RNA spiked in. Reading the label with the study, this specimen's cell subset or site is: FACS-sorted CD8+CD4-CCR7+CD45RA+ naive T cells. The receptor was derived from a human donor in good health. Some libraries in this study had Jurkat cell RNA spiked in. Recombination joined TRBV12-3 or TRBV12-4 with TRBJ2-3; the junction holds 8 bases that match TRBD2. CDR3 protein: CASCRGGPDTQYF. At the DNA level, the sequence is TGTGCCAGCTGCCGGGGGGGCCCAGATACGCAGTATTTT.